A single sample gave rise to the 5 T cell receptor beta chains below, sequenced in a study of T cells in Graves' hyperthyroidism and ophthalmopathy (dated by TCRdb to about 2019). The library was generated by multiplex PCR. Sequenced on an Illumina HiSeq 2000. The TCR beta CDR3 regions were amplified from RNA transcripts. A first-round RT-PCR of the TCR CDR3 used the HTBI primer set with the Qiagen OneStep RT-PCR kit. TCRdb trimmed public reads at Q25 via fastp, called clones via MiXCR and kept in-frame beta chains. For every CDR3 protein sequence, its rows merge into one entry that carries the most common genes and DNA. The sample has about 95,000 distinct CDR3 sequences on record, approximately 42% of them singletons. The top ten hold roughly 10% of the sample. Sequenced material: peripheral blood or thyroid tissue (not recorded which). All receptors come from a woman in her twenties or thirties with Graves' hyperthyroidism.

Remarks on this clonotype: A read error may produce the germline difference seen at one junction end. CDR3 in amino acids: CASSSRGNTEALF. The CDR3 DNA reads TGTGCCAGCAGCTCCAGGGGGAACACTGAAGCTCTCTTC. The chain is built from TRBV7-2 and TRBJ1-1; TRBD1 agrees at 7 bases. The CDR3 length is 13 residues. From germline, CDR1 is SGHTA and CDR2 FQGNSA.

This clonotype was counted a few times. The chain recombines TRBV28 with TRBJ1-3, with unresolved D. CDR3 size: 15 residues. Germline V gene data show CDR1 as MDHEN and CDR2 as SYDVKM. Trimming removed 3 bases from V and 2 bases from J, with 11 bases in between. The CDR3 DNA sequence: TGTGCCAGCAGTTTGTACGGAGAGACTGGAAACACCATATATTTT. It encodes CASSLYGETGNTIYF.

About this clonotype itself: The junction differs from germline at one of its ends, possibly a read error. The V gene is TRBV20-1, the J gene TRBJ2-7; 7 nucleotides line up with TRBD2. CDR1 DFQATT and CDR2 SNEGSKA come from the germline V gene (reference sequence). The CDR3 consists of 13 residues. The CDR3 DNA is TGCCTGGCCATGTCTAGCGGTGCCTGCGAGCGGTACTTC. Translated, it gives CLAMSSGACERYF.

This clonotype was seen only once. The chain uses TRBV24-1 and TRBJ2-6; 10 positions agree with TRBD1. Trimming at V came to 7 bases and at J to 0 bases, leaving 11 bases not matched to a gene. CDR3 size: 19 residues. Germline V gene sequence: CDR1 KGHDR, CDR2 SFDVKD. The CDR3 reads CATSRDRGFRGSGANVLTF. The CDR3 coding sequence is TGTGCCACCAGCCGGGACAGGGGATTTCGTGGCTCTGGGGCCAACGTCCTGACTTTC.

Many counts were recorded for this clonotype. This sequence joins TRBV7-2 and TRBJ2-3; 14 bases align to TRBD2. V lost 3 bases to trimming and J lost 10 bases; unmatched junction nucleotides: 6. Germline values: CDR1 SGHTA, CDR2 FQGNSA. The CDR3 runs to 15 residues. Here the CDR3 reads CASSLGTSGSSAQYF. The DNA of the CDR3 is TGTGCCAGCAGCTTGGGGACTAGCGGGAGTAGTGCGCAGTATTTT. The full variable domain, completed using reference TRBV7-2 and TRBJ2-3, is GAGVSQSPSNKVTEKGKDVELRCDPISGHTALYWYRQSLGQGLEFLIYFQGNSAPDKSGLPSDRFSAERTGGSVSTLTIQRTQQEDSAVYLCASSLGTSGSSAQYFGPGTRLTVL.